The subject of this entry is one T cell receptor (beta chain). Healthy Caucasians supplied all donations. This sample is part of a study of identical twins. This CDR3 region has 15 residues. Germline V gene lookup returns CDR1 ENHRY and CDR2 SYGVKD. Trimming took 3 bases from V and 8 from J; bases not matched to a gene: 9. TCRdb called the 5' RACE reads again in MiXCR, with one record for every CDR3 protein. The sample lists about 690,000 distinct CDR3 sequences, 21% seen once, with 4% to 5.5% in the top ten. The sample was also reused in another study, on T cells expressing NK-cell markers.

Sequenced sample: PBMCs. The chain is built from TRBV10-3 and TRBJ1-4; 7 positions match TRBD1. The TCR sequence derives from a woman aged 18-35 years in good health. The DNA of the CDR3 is TGTGCCATCAGTGAACCGACAGGGTTGCGGGAAAAACTGTTTTTT. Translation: CAISEPTGLREKLFF.